The next 4 T cell receptor beta chains were all read from a single sample in a study of cytomegalovirus exposure and HLA in healthy donors. Both 60 Vbeta primers and 13 Jbeta primers went into the PCR. The table came from immunoSEQ multiplex PCR; TCRdb's copy has only in-frame clones and leaves some out. The profile shows 150,000 to 200,000 clones, around 76% of them singletons. Sequenced: PBMCs. The source is a man aged 35 to 55 in good health and CMV-seronegative.

The chain couples TRBV2 to TRBJ1-5; D might be TRBD1 (6 bases). Germline-derived CDR1 and CDR2 are SNHLY and FYNNEI. The CDR3 has 14 residues. Trimming removed 6 bases from V and 5 bases from J, with 14 bases in between. The CDR3 reads CASSPGAQHQPQHF. CDR3 DNA sequence: TGTGCCAGCAGCCCAGGGGCCCAGCATCAGCCCCAGCATTTT.

The CDR3 region has the DNA TGTGCCTGGAGGGAAAGGAGCCTCACAGATACGCAGTATTTT. This translates into CAWRERSLTDTQYF. The genes are TRBV30 and TRBJ2-3; D is unresolved. V was trimmed by 3 bases and J by 2 bases, leaving 12 bases between them. The CDR3 length is 14 residues. Looked up from germline, CDR1 is GTSNPN and CDR2 is SVGIG (reference sequence).

This chain joins TRBV5-6 and TRBJ2-2; TRBD1 agrees at 7 bases. The CDR3 runs 15 residues. V lost 6 bases, J lost 5 bases, and 10 bases stayed unmatched. Germline lookup yields CDR1 SGHDT and CDR2 YYEEEE. CDR3 DNA: TGTGCCAGCACGGGCAGAGGGGGCGATACCGGGGAGCTGTTTTTT. It encodes CASTGRGGDTGELFF.

This chain links TRBV6-5 with TRBJ1-5, with a tentative D call TRBD1 (6 bases). Germline values: CDR1 MNHEY, CDR2 SVGAGI. With 6 bases removed from V and 2 bases from J, the gap between germline ends came to 14 bases. The CDR3 is 15 residues long. This CDR3 is CASRKGDRRNQPQHF. The CDR3 bases are TGTGCCAGCAGAAAAGGAGACAGGCGCAATCAGCCCCAGCATTTT.